The 2 T cell receptor beta chains reported below all come from one sample, sequenced in a study of cytomegalovirus exposure and HLA in healthy donors. The PCR used 60 Vbeta and 13 Jbeta primers. Data came from immunoSEQ multiplex PCR; TCRdb stores just in-frame clones and leaves some out. Here the sample table reports roughly 120,000 clones. The sample taken for sequencing was PBMCs. These receptors all stem from a man aged 35 to 55 in good health and CMV-seronegative.

The V call is TRBV27, the J call TRBJ2-7; 10 positions match TRBD1. Per the germline V gene, CDR1 is MNHEY and CDR2 is SMNVEV (reference sequence). The CDR3 is made up of 13 amino acids. With 8 bases clipped from V and 5 bases from J, the junction kept 6 bases outside the gene matches. In DNA, the CDR3 is TGTGCCAGCTGGGGACAGGGGAGAAACGAGCAGTACTTC. Translating gives CASWGQGRNEQYF.

V and J are TRBV19 and TRBJ1-1; no definite D call. Germline CDR1 LNHDA, CDR2 SQIVND (reference sequence). V gave up 7 bases and J gave up 3 bases, with 6 bases separating them. There are 11 residues in the CDR3. The CDR3 DNA reads TGTGCCAGTATAACAGACACTGAAGCTTTCTTT. It translates to CASITDTEAFF.